These 22 T cell receptor beta chains share one sample of origin, sequenced in a study of blood T cell repertoires in COVID-19 (dated by TCRdb to about 2020). The method behind the library was the immunoSEQ multiplex PCR assay. TCRdb's version of the immuneACCESS table is confined to in-frame rearrangements and falls short of the full clone set. An unresolved V gene accounts for under half of the shortfall where checked; the remainder is of unknown origin. The table for this sample lists roughly 61,000 clones; around 90% of them were counted only once. The top ten hold 16% of the sample. What was sequenced was peripheral blood. The receptors were gathered from an elderly man with acute or convalescent COVID-19.

This clone was seen a single time. V gene TRBV11-3 combines with J gene TRBJ2-3; 7 bases match TRBD2. Germline V CDR1 and CDR2: SGHNT, YENEEA. The CDR3 is 15 residues long. V trimming: 3 bases; J trimming: 3 bases; junction bases outside the gene matches: 6. CDR3 in amino acids: CASSFGLEGTDTQYF. The CDR3 coding sequence is TGTGCCAGCAGCTTTGGACTAGAGGGTACAGATACGCAGTATTTT.

In its sample, this clone was seen a few times. The V call is TRBV5-8, the J call TRBJ2-7; 7 positions match TRBD1. The CDR3 contains 14 residues. V shed 4 bases, J shed 2 bases, and the junction held 6 bases outside the gene matches. Germline V gives CDR1 SGHTS, CDR2 YDEGEE. The CDR3 loop reads CASSIRQGPYEQYF. CDR3 nucleotide sequence: TGTGCCAGCAGCATCCGACAGGGTCCCTACGAGCAGTACTTC.

The J gene is TRBJ2-1, the V gene TRBV7-9; TRBD2 agrees at 13 bases. V shed 6 bases and J 6 bases; nucleotides not matched to a gene: 5. The CDR3 is made up of 15 amino acids. The germline V gene encodes CDR1 SEHNR and CDR2 FQNEAQ (reference sequence). The CDR3 sequence: CASRRTSGGANEQFF. For the CDR3, the DNA is TGTGCCAGCAGACGCACTAGCGGGGGGGCCAATGAGCAGTTCTTC.

This chain uses TRBV6-5 with TRBJ2-7; 8 nucleotides line up with TRBD1. This CDR3 spans 13 amino acids. Germline-derived CDR1 and CDR2 are MNHEY and SVGAGI. V shed 6 bases, J shed 5 bases, and the junction held 6 bases outside the gene matches. The CDR3 DNA follows: TGTGCCAGCAGGGGACAGGTCTGGGACGAGCAGTACTTC. Translation gives CASRGQVWDEQYF.

This rearrangement joins TRBV10-3 to TRBJ2-7; possibly TRBD1 for D (6 bases). The germline CDR1 and CDR2 sequences are ENHRY and SYGVKD. V gave up 6 bases and J gave up 0 bases, with 12 bases separating them. The CDR3 extends over 14 amino acids. The CDR3 is CAIRPGQSSYEQYF. In nucleotides, the CDR3 is TGTGCCATCAGACCGGGACAAAGCTCCTACGAGCAGTACTTC.

The rearrangement links TRBV27 to TRBJ1-1; 8 bases are a match to TRBD1. This CDR3 has 14 residues. After removal of 4 bases from V and 4 bases from J, the junction contained 5 bases not matched to a gene. CDR1 and CDR2 from the germline V gene are MNHEY and SMNVEV (reference sequence). CDR3 residues: CASSSPGQATEAFF. The CDR3 nucleotides read TGTGCCAGCAGTTCCCCGGGACAGGCCACTGAAGCTTTCTTT.

On this clone itself: Other DNA variants within this sample encode the same CDR3. J is TRBJ2-3 and V is TRBV7-6, with a tentative D call TRBD2 (7 bases). The CDR3 covers 15 residues. Trimming shortened V by 0 bases and J by 3 bases, and 10 bases separated the two germline ends. CDR1 SGHVS and CDR2 FNYEAQ come from the germline V gene. CDR3 protein: CASSLAGGPTDTQYF. In DNA, the CDR3 is TGTGCCAGCAGCTTAGCGGGGGGGCCAACAGATACGCAGTATTTT.

J is TRBJ2-7 and V is TRBV6-6; D gene ambiguous. V was trimmed by 6 bases and J by 2 bases, leaving 23 bases between them. Germline CDR1 MNHNY, CDR2 SVGAGI (reference sequence). The CDR3 loop spans 17 amino acids. The CDR3 loop reads CASSRILRSRDTYEQYF. The CDR3 DNA is TGTGCCAGCAGCCGAATACTCAGGTCCCGCGACACCTACGAGCAGTACTTC.

The rearrangement uses TRBV5-1 and TRBJ2-5, with 7 positions matching TRBD2. Germline V gene sequence: CDR1 SGHRS, CDR2 YFSETQ. The junction had 12 bases not matched to a gene; V was cut back by 4 bases and J by 6 bases. The CDR3 is 15 residues long. The CDR3, as DNA: TGCGCCAGCAGCCCCGACTTAAACGGGAGGCAGACCCAGTACTTC. Translating gives CASSPDLNGRQTQYF.

The J gene is TRBJ2-5, the V gene TRBV15, with 9 bases aligning to TRBD1. The germline V gene has CDR1 LNHNV and CDR2 YYDKDF (reference sequence). The V and J ends lost 1 base and 4 bases, in that order; junction bases with no gene match: 4. This CDR3 comprises 15 residues. The CDR3 protein is CATSRAGTGRETQYF. CDR3 nucleotide sequence: TGTGCCACCAGCAGAGCCGGGACAGGGCGAGAGACCCAGTACTTC.

The chain carries TRBV15 and TRBJ1-4; a possible D gene is TRBD1 (6 bases). This CDR3 is built from 16 residues. Germline CDR1 reads LNHNV; CDR2 reads YYDKDF (reference sequence). The V end was cut by 0 bases, the J end by 6 bases, with 14 bases between. The CDR3 nucleotides are TGTGCCACCAGCAGAGATGGTAGGGGGGGTTATGAAAAACTGTTTTTT. It is translated as CATSRDGRGGYEKLFF.

This clone was counted once. This chain joins TRBV19 and TRBJ1-1, with TRBD1 identical over 11 bases. This CDR3 comprises 15 residues. V trimming: 7 bases; J trimming: 4 bases; junction bases outside the gene matches: 8. Germline CDR1 LNHDA, CDR2 SQIVND (reference sequence). The DNA of the CDR3 is TGTGCCAGTACCTTGACCGGGACAGGGGGCACTGAAGCTTTCTTT. As protein: CASTLTGTGGTEAFF.

This clone is categorized as medium-sized. The chain employs TRBV6-6 and TRBJ1-1; perhaps TRBD1 as D (6 bases). The germline V gene encodes CDR1 MNHNY and CDR2 SVGAGI (reference sequence). There are 16 residues in the CDR3. The ends were cut back, 6 bases at V and 1 base at J, with 18 bases in the middle. The CDR3 is CASSTPFAGENTEAFF. CDR3 nucleotide sequence: TGTGCCAGCAGCACTCCTTTTGCAGGGGAGAACACTGAAGCTTTCTTT.

The DNA of the CDR3 is TGCGCCAGCAGCCAAGGGGGAGCAAAAGAGACCCAGTACTTC. It codes for CASSQGGAKETQYF. J is TRBJ2-5 and V is TRBV4-1; D might be TRBD2 (5 bases). V shed 1 base and J shed 3 bases, with 9 bases lying between them. The CDR3 covers 14 residues. Germline V gene sequence: CDR1 MGHRA, CDR2 YSYEKL.

V gene TRBV12-3 or TRBV12-4 combines with J gene TRBJ1-2; weak D call: TRBD1 (6 bases). Trimming stripped 5 bases from V and 12 bases from J, with 19 bases between. The CDR3 length is 13 residues. The CDR3 sequence: CASSPNGGRGNTF. The DNA of the CDR3 is TGTGCCAGCAGTCCCAACGGGGGGCGAGGGAACACCTTC.

The CDR3 is CASSLRRDGPYNEQFF. The CDR3, as DNA: TGTGCCAGCAGCCTAAGGAGGGACGGACCCTACAATGAGCAGTTCTTC. V gene TRBV7-8 combines with J gene TRBJ2-1; D is perhaps TRBD2 (6 bases). Trimming shortened V by 5 bases and J by 2 bases, and 16 bases separated the two germline ends. The CDR3 loop spans 16 amino acids. Germline loops: CDR1 SGHVS, CDR2 FQNEAQ.

This CDR3 reads CASSLVFRQGIQETQYF. DNA for the CDR3: TGTGCCAGCAGCTTAGTGTTCAGACAGGGGATACAAGAGACCCAGTACTTC. J is TRBJ2-5 and V is TRBV7-6; 8 positions match TRBD1. The CDR3 loop spans 17 amino acids. Germline CDR1 reads SGHVS; CDR2 reads FNYEAQ. The trim removed 1 base at V and 2 bases at J, leaving 9 bases unmatched.

The V and J genes are TRBV28 and TRBJ1-4; 8 bases map to TRBD1. J lost 4 bases, V lost 1 base, and 5 bases had no gene match. The CDR3 is 16 amino acids. CDR1 and CDR2 (germline): MDHEN, SYDVKM. CDR3 nucleotides: TGTGCCAGCAGTTTATCGGCTGGGACAGGTAATGAAAAACTGTTTTTT. Its translation is CASSLSAGTGNEKLFF.

With regard to this clone: Other DNA sequences in the sample encode the same CDR3. V usage is TRBV3-1 (or the pseudogene TRBV3-2) and J usage is TRBJ2-3; D is undetermined. V was shortened by 1 base and J by 6 bases, with 2 bases between the two germline ends. The CDR3 is 11 amino acids. The V gene's germline CDR1 is LGHDT and CDR2 YNNKEL (reference sequence). This CDR3 reads CASSQADTQYF. The CDR3 bases are TGTGCCAGCAGCCAAGCTGATACGCAGTATTTT.

The gene calls are TRBV9 and TRBJ1-6; 7 bases match TRBD1. Trimming cost V 4 bases and J 12 bases; bases outside gene matches: 16. Germline CDR1 is SGDLS and CDR2 is YYNGEE. This CDR3 is built from 16 residues. As DNA, the CDR3 is TGTGCCAGCAGCCCCCGGGGGGGGCGCCAGGGGGGACCCCTCCACTTT. This gives the protein CASSPRGGRQGGPLHF.

The CDR3 nucleotides are TGTGCCAGCAGGAAGACAGGGGGAACCTACGAGCAGTACTTC. Translating gives CASRKTGGTYEQYF. The gene calls are TRBV27 and TRBJ2-7, with 9 bases lining up with TRBD1. The junction had 5 bases not matched to a gene; V was cut back by 6 bases and J by 2 bases. The CDR3 contains 14 residues. Germline lookup yields CDR1 MNHEY and CDR2 SMNVEV (reference sequence).

This clone showed up just a few times. V usage is TRBV10-2 and J usage is TRBJ1-2, with 9 nucleotides matching TRBD1. The CDR3 runs 14 residues. V shed 10 bases, J shed 0 bases, and the junction held 6 bases outside the gene matches. CDR1 is WSHSY and CDR2 is SAAADI in the germline V gene. Written as DNA, the CDR3 is TGCGCCACCCAAGACAGGGGGACTAACTATGGCTACACCTTC. The encoded protein is CATQDRGTNYGYTF.